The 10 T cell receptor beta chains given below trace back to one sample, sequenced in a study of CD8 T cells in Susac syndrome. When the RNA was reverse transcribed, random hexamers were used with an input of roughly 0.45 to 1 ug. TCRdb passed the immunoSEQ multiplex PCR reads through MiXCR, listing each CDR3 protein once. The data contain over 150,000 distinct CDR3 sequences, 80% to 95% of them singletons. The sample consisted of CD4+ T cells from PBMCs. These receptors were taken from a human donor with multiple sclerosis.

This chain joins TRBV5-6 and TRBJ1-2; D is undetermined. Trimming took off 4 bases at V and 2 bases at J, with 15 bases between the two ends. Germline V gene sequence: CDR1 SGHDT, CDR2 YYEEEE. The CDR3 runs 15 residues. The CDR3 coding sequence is TGTGCCAGCAGCCCGATGTCCGGACGAAACTATGGCTACACCTTC. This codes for CASSPMSGRNYGYTF.

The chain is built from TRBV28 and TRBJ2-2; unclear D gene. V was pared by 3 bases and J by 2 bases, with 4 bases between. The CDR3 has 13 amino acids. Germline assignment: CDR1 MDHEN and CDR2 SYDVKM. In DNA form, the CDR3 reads TGTGCCAGCAGTTTTCGCAACACCGGGGAGCTGTTTTTT. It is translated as CASSFRNTGELFF.

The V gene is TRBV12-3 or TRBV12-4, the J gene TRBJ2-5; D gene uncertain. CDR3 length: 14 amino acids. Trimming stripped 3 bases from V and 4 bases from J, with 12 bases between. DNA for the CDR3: TGTGCCAGCAGTTTGAAGGAATCGGGAGAGACCCAGTACTTC. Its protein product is CASSLKESGETQYF.

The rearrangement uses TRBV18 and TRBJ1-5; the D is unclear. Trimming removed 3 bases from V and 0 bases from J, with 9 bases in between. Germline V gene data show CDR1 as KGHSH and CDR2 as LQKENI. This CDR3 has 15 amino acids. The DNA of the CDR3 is TGTGCCAGCTCACCCTCCGGAAATAGCAATCAGCCCCAGCATTTT. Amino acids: CASSPSGNSNQPQHF.

The CDR3 protein is CSVVQITEPSGNTIYF. The CDR3 bases are TGCAGCGTTGTCCAGATTACAGAGCCATCTGGAAACACCATATATTTT. J is TRBJ1-3 and V is TRBV29-1; D remains ambiguous. V was clipped by 4 bases and J by 1 base, with 17 bases between them. This CDR3 region has 16 residues. Germline loops: CDR1 SQVTM, CDR2 ANQGSEA. The complete variable domain, with remaining parts taken from reference TRBV29-1 and TRBJ1-3, reads SAVISQKPSRDICQRGTSLTIQCQVDSQVTMMFWYRQQPGQSLTLIATANQGSEATYESGFVIDKFPISRPNLTFSTLTVSNMSPEDSSIYLCSVVQITEPSGNTIYFGEGSWLTVV.

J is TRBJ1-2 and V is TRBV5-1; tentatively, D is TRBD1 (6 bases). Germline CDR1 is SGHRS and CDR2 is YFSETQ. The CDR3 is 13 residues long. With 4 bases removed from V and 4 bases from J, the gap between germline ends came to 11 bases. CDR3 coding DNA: TGCGCCAGCAGCCGTGGACAGACCTATGGCTACACCTTC. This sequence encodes CASSRGQTYGYTF. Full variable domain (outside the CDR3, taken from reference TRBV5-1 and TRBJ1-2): KAGVTQTPRYLIKTRGQQVTLSCSPISGHRSVSWYQQTPGQGLQFLFEYFSETQRNKGNFPGRFSGRQFSNSRSEMNVSTLELGDSALYLCASSRGQTYGYTFGSGTRLTVV.

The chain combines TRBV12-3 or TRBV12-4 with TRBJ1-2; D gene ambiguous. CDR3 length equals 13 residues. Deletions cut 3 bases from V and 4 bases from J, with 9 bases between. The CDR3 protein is CASSFQAFYGYTF. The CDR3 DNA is TGTGCCAGCAGTTTTCAGGCGTTCTATGGCTACACCTTC.

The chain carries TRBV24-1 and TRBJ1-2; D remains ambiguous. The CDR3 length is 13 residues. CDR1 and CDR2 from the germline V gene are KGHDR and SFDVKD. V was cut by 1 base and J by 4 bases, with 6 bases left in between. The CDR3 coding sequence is TGTGCCACCAGTGATTTTCGGGGCTATGGCTACACCTTC. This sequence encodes CATSDFRGYGYTF.

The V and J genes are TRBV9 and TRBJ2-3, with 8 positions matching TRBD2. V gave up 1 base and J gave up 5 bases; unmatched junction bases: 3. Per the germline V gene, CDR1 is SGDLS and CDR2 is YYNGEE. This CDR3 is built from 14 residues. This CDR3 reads CASSVLAGRDTQYF. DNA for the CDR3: TGTGCCAGCAGCGTATTAGCGGGAAGAGATACGCAGTATTTT.

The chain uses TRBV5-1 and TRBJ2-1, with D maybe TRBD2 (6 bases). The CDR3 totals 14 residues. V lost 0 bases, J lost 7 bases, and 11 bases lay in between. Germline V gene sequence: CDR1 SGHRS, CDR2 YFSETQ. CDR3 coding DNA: TGCGCCAGCAGCTTGGGGACCGGGAGTAATGAGCAGTTCTTC. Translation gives CASSLGTGSNEQFF.